One and the same sample provided the 25 T cell receptor beta chains below, sequenced in a study of blood T cell repertoires in COVID-19. Assay used: immunoSEQ multiplex PCR; TCRdb lists only in-frame clones, some missing. This sample has more than 250,000 clones, with more than 75% found just once. Sequenced input: PBMCs or T cells enriched from blood (not recorded which). These receptors all come from a woman between 18 and 29 years old who had recovered from COVID-19.

The V and J genes are TRBV12-5 and TRBJ2-5; possible D gene TRBD1, 6 bases. V lost 0 bases and J 4 bases, leaving 6 bases between the germline ends. Looked up from germline, CDR1 is LGHNT and CDR2 is FRNRAP. The length of the CDR3 is 13 residues. As DNA, the CDR3 is TGTGCTAGTGGTTTGGTACAGGGAGAGACCCAGTACTTC. Its translation: CASGLVQGETQYF.

The chain joins TRBV7-9 to TRBJ1-2, with no clear D. CDR3 length: 12 amino acids. CDR1 SEHNR and CDR2 FQNEAQ come from the germline V gene (reference sequence). V was pared by 2 bases and J by 5 bases, with 6 bases between. The DNA for the CDR3 is TGTGCCAGCAGCTTAAATTCTTATGGCTACACCTTC. This translates into CASSLNSYGYTF.

The chain employs TRBV6-5 and TRBJ1-4; 8 bases are shared with TRBD1. The CDR3 length is 14 residues. Per the germline V gene, CDR1 is MNHEY and CDR2 is SVGAGI. With V trimmed by 5 bases and J by 11 bases, 10 bases remained unmatched. CDR3 DNA: TGTGCCAGCAGTACCGGGACAGGAGAGGAGAAACTGTTTTTT. Translation gives CASSTGTGEEKLFF.

The chain couples TRBV10-3 to TRBJ1-6, with D unclear. Trimming took 4 bases from V and 4 from J, leaving 5 bases between them. This CDR3 contains 13 residues. From germline, CDR1 is ENHRY and CDR2 SYGVKD. CDR3: CAISGQYNSPLHF. The CDR3 DNA follows: TGTGCCATCAGTGGTCAATATAATTCACCCCTCCACTTT.

J is TRBJ1-5 and V is TRBV5-4; D might be TRBD1 (5 bases). V lost 0 bases, J lost 7 bases, and 14 bases lay in between. Per germline, CDR1 SGHNT and CDR2 YYREEE (reference sequence). CDR3 size: 15 residues. Here the CDR3 DNA reads TGTGCCAGCAGCTTGGACGGGGGGAGCGGGCAGCCCCAGCATTTT. This sequence encodes CASSLDGGSGQPQHF.

As regards this clone: Other DNA variants within this sample encode the same CDR3. J is TRBJ2-7 and V is TRBV7-8; 8 nucleotides line up with TRBD1. The germline V gene has CDR1 SGHVS and CDR2 FQNEAQ. The CDR3 consists of 14 residues. The V and J ends lost 5 bases and 0 bases, in that order; junction bases with no gene match: 3. CDR3 bases: TGTGCCAGCAGCCTGGGGACAGGCTCCTACGAGCAGTACTTC. It yields the protein CASSLGTGSYEQYF.

V is TRBV7-9 and J is TRBJ1-2, with TRBD1 matching over 7 bases. The germline CDR1 and CDR2 sequences are SEHNR and FQNEAQ (reference sequence). Trimming at V came to 4 bases and at J to 4 bases, leaving 15 bases not matched to a gene. The CDR3 contains 17 residues. The chain's CDR3 is CASSSIKQGPFPYGYTF. The CDR3 DNA is TGTGCCAGCAGCTCAATAAAACAGGGGCCCTTCCCCTATGGCTACACCTTC.

This sequence joins TRBV3-1 (or the pseudogene TRBV3-2) and TRBJ2-7, with TRBD1 identical over 7 bases. Losses at the gene ends were 4 bases for V and 3 bases for J; bases not matched to a gene: 6. Germline V gives CDR1 LGHDT, CDR2 YNNKEL (reference sequence). The CDR3 consists of 14 residues. The CDR3 spells CASSPYRGYYEQYF. CDR3 DNA: TGTGCCAGCAGCCCTTACAGGGGTTACTACGAGCAGTACTTC.

The V and J genes are TRBV7-8 and TRBJ1-5; 8 bases map to TRBD1. There are 13 residues in the CDR3. Germline V gives CDR1 SGHVS, CDR2 FQNEAQ. The trim removed 4 bases at V and 11 bases at J, leaving 7 bases unmatched. The CDR3 loop is CASSSGQGSAQHF. CDR3 nucleotides: TGTGCCAGCAGCTCAGGACAGGGCTCGGCCCAGCATTTT.

The sample holds one count of this clone. The chain couples TRBV9 to TRBJ1-3; no clear D gene. The CDR3 has 15 residues. Trimming removed 1 base from V and 0 bases from J, with 8 bases in between. Looked up from germline, CDR1 is SGDLS and CDR2 is YYNGEE. CDR3 sequence: CASSVSGVSGNTIYF. The CDR3 DNA reads TGTGCCAGCAGCGTATCAGGCGTCTCTGGAAACACCATATATTTT.

V is TRBV20-1 and J is TRBJ2-3, with D possibly matching TRBD2 (6 bases). This CDR3 has 14 residues. Deletions cut 3 bases from V and 2 bases from J, with 12 bases between. Germline V CDR1 and CDR2: DFQATT, SNEGSKA (reference sequence). Here the CDR3 DNA reads TGCAGTGCTAGTAGGAGCGGGTACACAGATACGCAGTATTTT. Its translation is CSASRSGYTDTQYF.

This clone is a singleton in its sample. Here the CDR3 DNA reads TGTGCCAGCAGCTTGGCAGGGGCCTCGGGTTATAGCAATCAGCCCCAGCATTTT. Protein sequence: CASSLAGASGYSNQPQHF. This chain uses TRBV5-8 with TRBJ1-5, with D maybe TRBD1 (6 bases). Germline CDR1 is SGHTS and CDR2 is YDEGEE. The CDR3 covers 18 residues. V dropped 0 bases and J dropped 0 bases, with 16 bases sitting between them.

The rearrangement links TRBV9 to TRBJ2-3, with 10 bases aligning to TRBD1. J lost 4 bases, V lost 3 bases, and 5 bases had no gene match. The CDR3 is 15 amino acids. Germline V lookup: CDR1 SGDLS, CDR2 YYNGEE. The CDR3 DNA reads TGTGCCAGCAGCGCGGGACAGGGGTCTTCAGATACGCAGTATTTT. It is translated as CASSAGQGSSDTQYF.

The V and J genes are TRBV19 and TRBJ1-1, with D possibly matching TRBD1 (5 bases). The CDR3 contains 12 residues. V shed 5 bases and J shed 8 bases, with 12 bases lying between them. CDR1 and CDR2 (germline): LNHDA, SQIVND (reference sequence). The CDR3 loop reads CASSYRGLEAFF. The CDR3 DNA sequence: TGTGCCAGTAGTTATAGGGGATTAGAAGCTTTCTTT. Full variable domain (rest looked up from reference TRBV19 and TRBJ1-1): DGGITQSPKYLFRKEGQNVTLSCEQNLNHDAMYWYRQDPGQGLRLIYYSQIVNDFQKGDIAEGYSVSREKKESFPLTVTSAQKNPTAFYLCASSYRGLEAFFGQGTRLTVV.

J is TRBJ1-2 and V is TRBV6-5; tentative D call: TRBD1 (6 bases). CDR3 length: 14 residues. Looked up from germline, CDR1 is MNHEY and CDR2 is SVGAGI. V shed 2 bases and J shed 8 bases, with 15 bases lying between them. Here the CDR3 DNA reads TGTGCCAGCAGTTACGACCAAGGGGGGGGCGGCTACACCTTC. This gives the protein CASSYDQGGGGYTF.

The V and J genes are TRBV7-3 and TRBJ1-1, with 8 bases fitting TRBD1. Trimming at V came to 3 bases and at J to 11 bases, leaving 5 bases not matched to a gene. The germline CDR1 and CDR2 sequences are SGHTA and FQGTGA. CDR3 length: 12 residues. In DNA form, the CDR3 reads TGTGCCAGCAGCTTTCAGACAGGGGAGGCTTTCTTT. It codes for CASSFQTGEAFF.

V usage is TRBV19 and J usage is TRBJ1-6; 9 positions agree with TRBD1. V lost 5 bases to trimming and J lost 9 bases; unmatched junction nucleotides: 14. CDR3 length: 17 residues. Germline V gene lookup returns CDR1 LNHDA and CDR2 SQIVND (reference sequence). The CDR3 DNA reads TGTGCCAGTAGTGTCTCCCCTCCCGGGACAGGGATTTCACCCCTCCACTTT. Its protein product is CASSVSPPGTGISPLHF.

V and J are TRBV24-1 and TRBJ2-3; 8 bases agree with TRBD2. Germline assignment: CDR1 KGHDR and CDR2 SFDVKD. CDR3 length: 16 amino acids. V dropped 0 bases and J dropped 3; count of bases not matched to a gene: 4. The CDR3 here is CATSDLKPSGTDTQYF. Written as DNA, the CDR3 is TGTGCCACCAGTGATTTGAAGCCTAGCGGGACAGATACGCAGTATTTT.

This clone was recorded a few times. The chain combines TRBV4-1 with TRBJ2-2, with 9 bases identical to TRBD2. CDR1 is MGHRA, CDR2 YSYEKL, per germline. The CDR3 extends over 20 amino acids. V was pared by 1 base and J by 7 bases, with 19 bases of the junction left unmatched. The CDR3 region has the DNA TGCGCCAGCAGCCAAGGCGGTTTCCGGACTATGCGGGAGGGCCGCGGGGAGCTGTTTTTT. Translation gives CASSQGGFRTMREGRGELFF.

This clone has at least ten counts. The chain has TRBV3-1 (or the pseudogene TRBV3-2) and TRBJ2-1; 8 nucleotides align to TRBD2. Germline CDR1 reads LGHDT; CDR2 reads YNNKEL (reference sequence). V lost 0 bases and J lost 9; bases outside the gene matches: 7. The CDR3 extends over 15 amino acids. The CDR3 DNA reads as TGTGCCAGCAGCCAAGATCTCGGGGGGGCTCGTGAGCAGTTCTTC. It translates to CASSQDLGGAREQFF.

The chain recombines TRBV28 with TRBJ2-7; 7 bases line up with TRBD2. The germline V gene has CDR1 MDHEN and CDR2 SYDVKM. V lost 6 bases, J lost 6 bases, and 8 bases stayed unmatched. The CDR3 consists of 13 residues. As DNA, the CDR3 is TGTGCCAGCAGGTCCCTGAGCGGGGTCGAGCAGTACTTC. Amino acids: CASRSLSGVEQYF.

This rearrangement joins TRBV6-1 to TRBJ2-2; maybe TRBD2 (6 bases). CDR1 is MNHNS, CDR2 SASEGT, per germline. V was shortened by 4 bases and J by 5 bases, with 26 bases between the two germline ends. This CDR3 has 19 residues. The CDR3 here is CASSGGGRRGPGGTGELFF. As DNA, the CDR3 is TGTGCCAGCAGTGGCGGTGGCAGGCGGGGACCAGGCGGTACCGGGGAGCTGTTTTTT.

V is TRBV6-4 and J is TRBJ2-3, with D possibly matching TRBD1 (6 bases). From germline, CDR1 is MRHNA and CDR2 SNTAGT. CDR3 length: 15 residues. V shed 4 bases and J shed 1 base, with 12 bases lying between them. The CDR3 nucleotides read TGTGCCAGCAGTGTACAGGGCTCCGGCACAGATACGCAGTATTTT. The encoded protein is CASSVQGSGTDTQYF.

V and J are TRBV5-6 and TRBJ2-2, with 9 bases lining up with TRBD2. From germline, CDR1 is SGHDT and CDR2 YYEEEE. After removal of 0 bases from V and 6 bases from J, the junction contained 6 bases not matched to a gene. There are 16 residues in the CDR3. CDR3 loop: CASSLVGGGAPGELFF. CDR3 sequence (DNA): TGTGCCAGCAGCTTGGTAGGCGGGGGGGCCCCCGGGGAGCTGTTTTTT.

This clone was detected a few times. The rearrangement uses TRBV13 and TRBJ2-2; the D gene is possibly TRBD2 (6 bases). This CDR3 comprises 15 residues. In germline, CDR1 is PRHDT, CDR2 FYEKMQ (reference sequence). Trimming left V 3 bases short and J 4 bases short, with 12 bases between. The CDR3 loop is CASSLGGLSTGELFF. CDR3 DNA sequence: TGTGCCAGCAGCTTGGGGGGACTGAGCACCGGGGAGCTGTTTTTT.